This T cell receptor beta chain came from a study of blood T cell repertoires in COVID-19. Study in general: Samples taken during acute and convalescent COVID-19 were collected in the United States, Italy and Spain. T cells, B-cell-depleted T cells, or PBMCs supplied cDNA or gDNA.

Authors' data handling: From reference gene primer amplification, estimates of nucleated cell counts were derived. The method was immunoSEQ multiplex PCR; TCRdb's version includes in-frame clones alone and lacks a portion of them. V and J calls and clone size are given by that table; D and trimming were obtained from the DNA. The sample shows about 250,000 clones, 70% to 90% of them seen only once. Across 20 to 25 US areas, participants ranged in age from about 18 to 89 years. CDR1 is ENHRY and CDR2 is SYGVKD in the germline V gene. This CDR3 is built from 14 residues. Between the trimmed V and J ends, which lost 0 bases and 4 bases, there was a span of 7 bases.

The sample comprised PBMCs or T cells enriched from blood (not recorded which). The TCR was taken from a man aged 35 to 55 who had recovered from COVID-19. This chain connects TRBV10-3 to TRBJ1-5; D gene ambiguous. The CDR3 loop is CAISESGVNQPQHF. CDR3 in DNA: TGTGCCATCAGTGAGTCCGGGGTGAATCAGCCCCAGCATTTT.